These 10 T cell receptor beta chains came from one sample sequenced in a study of blood T cell repertoires in COVID-19. Clones were read by immunoSEQ multiplex PCR, and TCRdb kept only the in-frame ones, dropping some. The repertoire consists of 250,000 or so clones, with about three quarters occurring once and the leading ten covering approximately 3.2%. Sequenced sample: peripheral blood. The source of these receptors is a woman of 80 years or more with acute or convalescent COVID-19.

The CDR3 loop is CASSPPVGQGPRSGNTIYF. CDR3 nucleotides: TGTGCCAGCTCACCACCGGTGGGACAGGGGCCACGCTCTGGAAACACCATATATTTT. The gene calls are TRBV18 and TRBJ1-3; 10 bases are shared with TRBD1. The CDR3 runs to 19 residues. After removal of 0 bases from V and 0 bases from J, the junction contained 8 bases not matched to a gene. Germline-derived CDR1 and CDR2 are KGHSH and LQKENI.

This clone was recorded a few times. The V call is TRBV2, the J call TRBJ2-3; a weak D match, TRBD1 (6 bases). There are 14 residues in the CDR3. V was pared by 3 bases and J by 2 bases, with 9 bases between. Germline V gene sequence: CDR1 SNHLY, CDR2 FYNNEI. The CDR3 DNA follows: TGTGCCAGCAGTGATTACAGGGCCACAGATACGCAGTATTTT. It yields the protein CASSDYRATDTQYF.

The J gene is TRBJ1-1, the V gene TRBV18; the D gene is possibly TRBD1 (6 bases). V lost 6 bases and J lost 6, with 14 bases in between. The CDR3 has 13 amino acids. Germline-derived CDR1 and CDR2 are KGHSH and LQKENI. CDR3 region: CASSFNRDAEAFF. CDR3 coding DNA: TGTGCCAGCTCCTTCAACAGGGATGCTGAAGCTTTCTTT.

Only one count was recorded for this clone. This chain connects TRBV10-3 to TRBJ2-5; D is uncertain. The length of the CDR3 is 12 residues. Germline lookup yields CDR1 ENHRY and CDR2 SYGVKD. V was clipped by 6 bases and J by 2 bases, with 7 bases between them. CDR3 amino acids: CAISRSQETQYF. CDR3 DNA: TGTGCCATCAGCAGAAGTCAAGAGACCCAGTACTTC.

This rearrangement joins TRBV9 to TRBJ1-2; possible D gene TRBD1, 5 bases. The CDR3 covers 16 residues. V dropped 3 bases and J dropped 4 bases, with 19 bases sitting between them. Germline values: CDR1 SGDLS, CDR2 YYNGEE. The CDR3 spells CASSATPGVGSYGYTF. The CDR3 DNA follows: TGTGCCAGCAGCGCCACCCCGGGGGTCGGTAGCTATGGCTACACCTTC.

The chain has TRBV29-1 and TRBJ1-1; 7 nucleotides agree with TRBD1. From germline, CDR1 is SQVTM and CDR2 ANQGSEA. This CDR3 region has 13 residues. V lost 7 bases to trimming and J lost 0 bases; unmatched junction nucleotides: 5. CDR3 in DNA: TGCAGCGCCCAGACAGGGATGAACACTGAAGCTTTCTTT. Translated, it gives CSAQTGMNTEAFF. The entire variable domain, with the rest obtained from reference TRBV29-1 and TRBJ1-1, is as follows: SAVISQKPSRDICQRGTSLTIQCQVDSQVTMMFWYRQQPGQSLTLIATANQGSEATYESGFVIDKFPISRPNLTFSTLTVSNMSPEDSSIYLCSAQTGMNTEAFFGQGTRLTVV.

About this clone itself: This specimen includes other DNA sequences encoding the same CDR3. The genes are TRBV19 and TRBJ1-3; D is possibly TRBD1 (5 bases). This CDR3 contains 14 residues. Germline V gives CDR1 LNHDA, CDR2 SQIVND (reference sequence). Between the trimmed V and J ends, which lost 3 bases and 3 bases, there was a span of 9 bases. In nucleotides, the CDR3 is TGTGCCAGTAGTATTGGGCAGGGTGGAAACACCATATATTTT. Its translation: CASSIGQGGNTIYF.

The rearrangement uses TRBV27 and TRBJ2-7; possible D gene TRBD2, 7 bases. This CDR3 contains 14 residues. V lost 5 bases and J 3 bases, leaving 14 bases between the germline ends. Per the germline V gene, CDR1 is MNHEY and CDR2 is SMNVEV (reference sequence). The CDR3 bases are TGTGCCAGCAGTCCTGGGGGGGCCAACTACGAGCAGTACTTC. Its protein is CASSPGGANYEQYF.

As DNA, the CDR3 is TGTGCCAGCAGCCCATGGGGAGTCCGGTTCTTC. The encoded protein is CASSPWGVRFF. J is TRBJ2-1 and V is TRBV7-9, with D possibly matching TRBD2 (5 bases). Per the germline V gene, CDR1 is SEHNR and CDR2 is FQNEAQ (reference sequence). V was trimmed by 5 bases and J by 15 bases, leaving 14 bases between them. This CDR3 comprises 11 residues.

The chain employs TRBV10-3 and TRBJ1-1; 7 nucleotides match TRBD1. CDR1 and CDR2 (germline): ENHRY, SYGVKD. This CDR3 region has 13 residues. V lost 8 bases and J lost 3; bases outside the gene matches: 6. CDR3: CAIGQERDTEAFF. The CDR3 DNA is TGTGCCATCGGACAGGAGAGGGACACTGAAGCTTTCTTT.